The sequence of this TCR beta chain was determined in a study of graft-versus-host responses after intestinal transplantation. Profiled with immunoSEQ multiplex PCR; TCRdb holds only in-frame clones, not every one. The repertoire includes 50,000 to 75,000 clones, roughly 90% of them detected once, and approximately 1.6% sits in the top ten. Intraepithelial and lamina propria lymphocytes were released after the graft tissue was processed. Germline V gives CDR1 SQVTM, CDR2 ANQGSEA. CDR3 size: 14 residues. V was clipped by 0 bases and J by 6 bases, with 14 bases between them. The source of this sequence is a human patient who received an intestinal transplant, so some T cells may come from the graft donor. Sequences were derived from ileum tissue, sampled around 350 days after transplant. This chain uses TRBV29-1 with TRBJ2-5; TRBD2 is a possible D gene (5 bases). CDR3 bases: TGCAGCGTTGAAGATCTTGAGGGTAGGCAGACCCAGTACTTC. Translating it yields CSVEDLEGRQTQYF.